This passage covers 17 T cell receptor beta chains from one sample sequenced in a study of blood T cell repertoires in COVID-19. Only in-frame clones appear in the TCRdb table, and some are missing; sequencing was by immunoSEQ multiplex PCR. This table has about 440,000 clones, roughly 91% appearing once. Material: peripheral blood. Receptors originate from a young woman with acute or convalescent COVID-19.

The J gene is TRBJ2-3, the V gene TRBV6-5; 10 nucleotides agree with TRBD2. This CDR3 region has 15 residues. Looked up from germline, CDR1 is MNHEY and CDR2 is SVGAGI. Germline trimming cut 6 bases from V and 5 bases from J; bases unmatched to any gene: 8. The CDR3 here is CASSRSGGLGDTQYF. Here the CDR3 DNA reads TGTGCCAGCAGCCGTAGCGGGGGGCTCGGAGATACGCAGTATTTT.

The rearrangement uses TRBV5-1 and TRBJ1-5; possible D gene TRBD1, 5 bases. Per germline, CDR1 SGHRS and CDR2 YFSETQ. V lost 1 base and J 7 bases, leaving 9 bases between the germline ends. The CDR3 runs 13 residues. CDR3 region: CASSLLGGQPQHF. CDR3 nucleotides: TGCGCCAGCAGCTTGCTGGGGGGACAGCCCCAGCATTTT.

The V call is TRBV7-3, the J call TRBJ2-5; 8 bases are shared with TRBD1. Trimming took 5 bases from V and 1 from J; bases not matched to a gene: 6. Germline-derived CDR1 and CDR2 are SGHTA and FQGTGA. This CDR3 spans 15 amino acids. The CDR3: CASSPTGAVQETQYF. The CDR3 DNA reads TGTGCCAGCAGCCCGACAGGGGCAGTCCAAGAGACCCAGTACTTC.

This chain links TRBV3-1 (or the pseudogene TRBV3-2) with TRBJ1-4; no reliable D call. The CDR3 spans 12 residues. Trimming cost V 5 bases and J 7 bases, with 8 bases left between them. Germline V gives CDR1 LGHDT, CDR2 YNNKEL (reference sequence). CDR3 DNA sequence: TGTGCCAGCAGCGACTTAGGTGAAAAACTGTTTTTT. This translates into CASSDLGEKLFF.

The chain has TRBV14 and TRBJ1-6, with 7 bases identical to TRBD1. The germline V gene encodes CDR1 SGHDN and CDR2 FVKESK. The CDR3 length is 18 residues. The trim removed 3 bases at V and 10 bases at J, leaving 18 bases unmatched. The DNA for the CDR3 is TGTGCCAGCAGCCACGAGACAGGGTGGGTTTGTTTTAGGTCACCCCTCCACTTT. It translates to CASSHETGWVCFRSPLHF.

The chain employs TRBV7-2 and TRBJ2-7, with TRBD1 identical over 9 bases. This CDR3 has 15 amino acids. Per germline, CDR1 SGHTA and CDR2 FQGNSA. With 5 bases clipped from V and 0 bases from J, the junction kept 5 bases outside the gene matches. The CDR3 loop reads CASSPGQGLSYEQYF. In nucleotides, the CDR3 is TGTGCCAGCAGCCCGGGACAGGGCCTCTCCTACGAGCAGTACTTC.

The genes are TRBV5-1 and TRBJ1-1; D might be TRBD1 (5 bases). Trimming removed 4 bases at V and 1 base at J, with 14 bases between. Germline-derived CDR1 and CDR2 are SGHRS and YFSETQ. This CDR3 is 15 amino acids long. In nucleotides, the CDR3 is TGCGCCAGCAGCCGAGTCTCAGACAGGAACACTGAAGCTTTCTTT. It yields the protein CASSRVSDRNTEAFF.

This chain joins TRBV9 and TRBJ1-6; 8 nucleotides line up with TRBD1. Germline loops: CDR1 SGDLS, CDR2 YYNGEE. Trimming at V came to 0 bases and at J to 9 bases, leaving 5 bases not matched to a gene. The CDR3 has 15 amino acids. CDR3 loop: CASSVGGQGFSPLHF. CDR3 DNA: TGTGCCAGCAGCGTAGGTGGACAGGGTTTTTCACCCCTCCACTTT.

CDR3 sequence: CASSTVPGLAGGGETQYF. The CDR3 bases are TGTGCCAGCAGCACAGTCCCGGGACTAGCGGGGGGTGGGGAGACCCAGTACTTC. The V call is TRBV21-1, the J call TRBJ2-5; the table's D call TRBD2 went unverified against the DNA. TRBV21-1 is a known pseudogene. The CDR3 runs to 18 residues.

The rearrangement links TRBV7-9 to TRBJ1-5; no firm D call. CDR3 length equals 17 residues. Trimming removed 5 bases at V and 1 base at J, with 18 bases between. The V gene's germline CDR1 is SEHNR and CDR2 FQNEAQ (reference sequence). CDR3 sequence reads: CASSPEAPARSNQPQHF. In nucleotides, the CDR3 is TGTGCCAGCAGCCCAGAGGCGCCGGCCCGGAGCAATCAGCCCCAGCATTTT.

The chain recombines TRBV5-4 with TRBJ2-3, with D unresolved. The germline V gene has CDR1 SGHNT and CDR2 YYREEE (reference sequence). V was cut by 4 bases and J by 5 bases, with 8 bases left in between. This CDR3 has 12 amino acids. The CDR3, as DNA: TGTGCCAGCAGCCGTTCCAGAGATACGCAGTATTTT. Its protein is CASSRSRDTQYF.

This clone has only one observation. The chain is built from TRBV18 and TRBJ1-3; 7 bases fit TRBD1. CDR1 KGHSH and CDR2 LQKENI come from the germline V gene. Trimming removed 6 bases from V and 15 bases from J; junction bases left unmatched: 11. This CDR3 is built from 12 residues. This chain's CDR3 is CASSPGQDGAYF. The CDR3 DNA sequence: TGTGCCAGCTCCCCTGGACAGGATGGCGCATATTTT.

This clone was recorded a few times. CDR3 sequence: CASSQAGRGLQPQHF. In DNA, the CDR3 is TGCGCCAGCAGCCAAGCGGGCAGGGGGCTTCAGCCCCAGCATTTT. This chain joins TRBV4-1 and TRBJ1-5; TRBD1 aligns across 8 bases. This CDR3 has 15 residues. With V trimmed by 1 base and J by 6 bases, 5 bases remained unmatched. CDR1 is MGHRA and CDR2 is YSYEKL in the germline V gene.

The CDR3: CASSQKRTGADSPLHF. The CDR3 region has the DNA TGTGCCAGCAGCCAAAAAAGGACGGGAGCTGATTCACCCCTCCACTTT. V usage is TRBV5-4 and J usage is TRBJ1-6; D gene unclear. The CDR3 consists of 16 residues. The germline V and J ends were trimmed by 4 bases and 8 bases, with 19 bases remaining between them. CDR1 is SGHNT and CDR2 is YYREEE in the germline V gene (reference sequence).

The genes are TRBV3-1 (or the pseudogene TRBV3-2) and TRBJ2-3; D possibly corresponds to TRBD1 (5 bases). There are 18 residues in the CDR3. Germline assignment: CDR1 LGHDT and CDR2 YNNKEL (reference sequence). The V and J ends lost 3 bases and 0 bases respectively, with 19 bases between them. CDR3 amino acids: CASSHPTTAGISTDTQYF. The CDR3 DNA is TGTGCCAGCAGCCACCCCACGACTGCAGGGATCAGCACAGATACGCAGTATTTT.

This clone was counted once. The J gene is TRBJ2-3, the V gene TRBV4-1, with 12 bases matching TRBD2. The CDR3 is made up of 17 amino acids. Per germline, CDR1 MGHRA and CDR2 YSYEKL. Trimming removed 1 base from V and 4 bases from J; junction bases left unmatched: 6. For the CDR3, the DNA is TGCGCCAGCAGCCAAGCGCTAGCGGGGGGGCCGTCAGATACGCAGTATTTT. Protein product: CASSQALAGGPSDTQYF.

The genes are TRBV7-8 and TRBJ1-1, with TRBD1 identical over 7 bases. Germline lookup yields CDR1 SGHVS and CDR2 FQNEAQ. The V gene end was trimmed by 3 bases and the J gene end by 4 bases; junction bases not matched to a gene: 8. There are 15 residues in the CDR3. CDR3 nucleotide sequence: TGTGCCAGCAGCTTTGACCCGACAGGGTCCACTGAAGCTTTCTTT. Translation gives CASSFDPTGSTEAFF.